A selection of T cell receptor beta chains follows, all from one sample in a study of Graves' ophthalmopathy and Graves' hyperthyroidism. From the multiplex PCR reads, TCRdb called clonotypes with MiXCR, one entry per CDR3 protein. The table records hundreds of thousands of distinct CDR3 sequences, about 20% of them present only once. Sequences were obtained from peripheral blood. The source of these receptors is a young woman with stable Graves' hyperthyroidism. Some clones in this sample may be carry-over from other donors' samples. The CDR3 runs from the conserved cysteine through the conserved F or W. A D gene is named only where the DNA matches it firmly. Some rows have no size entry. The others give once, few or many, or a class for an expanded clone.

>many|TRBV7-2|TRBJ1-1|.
TGTGCCAGCAGCTTAGGAGTCTATTCTGAAGCTTTCTTT
CASSLGVYSEAFF
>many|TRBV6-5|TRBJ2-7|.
TGTGCCAGCAGTTACTCGTCCCAGGGAGGCTACGAGCAGTACTTC
CASSYSSQGGYEQYF
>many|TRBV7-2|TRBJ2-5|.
TGTGCCAGCAGCCCGTCGGGAGAGACCCAGTACTTC
CASSPSGETQYF
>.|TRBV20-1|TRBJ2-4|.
TGCAGTGCTAGGTGGACAGTCGAAAACATTCAGTACTTC
CSARWTVENIQYF
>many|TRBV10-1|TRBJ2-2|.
TGCGCCAGCAGTGAGTCTTTACAGGGAACCGGGGAGCTGTTTTTT
CASSESLQGTGELFF
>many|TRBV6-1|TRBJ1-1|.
TGTGCCAGCAGTGAAGCGCTTCGGGGGAACACTGAAGCTTTCTTT
CASSEALRGNTEAFF
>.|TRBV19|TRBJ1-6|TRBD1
TGTGCCAGTAGACCGACAGGGAATTCACCCCTCCACTTT
CASRPTGNSPLHF
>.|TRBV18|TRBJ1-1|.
TGTGCCAGCGCACCAGAGAACACTGAAGCTTTCTTT
CASAPENTEAFF
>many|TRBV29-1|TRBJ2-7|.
TGCAGCGTGACGGGTGGCAGGGAGAGCTACGAGCAGTACTTC
CSVTGGRESYEQYF
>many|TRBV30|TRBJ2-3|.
TGTGCCTGGGGGGAGCGGAATACGCAGTATTTT
CAWGERNTQYF
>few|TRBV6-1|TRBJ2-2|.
TGTGCCACACAGAGGGAATTGGGGACCGGGGAGCTGTTTTTT
CATQRELGTGELFF
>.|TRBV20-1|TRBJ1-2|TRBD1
TGCAGTGCTAGAAACGTCGGGGGACAGGGGAGCTATGGCTACACCTTC
CSARNVGGQGSYGYTF
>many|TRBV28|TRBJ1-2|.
TGTGCCAGCAGCTTTCGTCAGGGGTATGGCTACACCTTC
CASSFRQGYGYTF
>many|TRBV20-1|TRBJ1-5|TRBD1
TGCAGTGCTAGAGTTGAAGGTAACAGGGGGGATCAGCCCCAGCATTTT
CSARVEGNRGDQPQHF
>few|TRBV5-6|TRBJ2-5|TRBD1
TGTGCCAGCAGCTTGCCGCCGCGGAGCAGGGGGAACACCCAAGAGACCCAGTACTTC
CASSLPPRSRGNTQETQYF
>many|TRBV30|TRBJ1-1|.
TGTGCCTGGGGTCTGAGCTTGAACACTGAAGCTTTCTTT
CAWGLSLNTEAFF
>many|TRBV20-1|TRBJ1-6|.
TGCAGGGTCCAAGGTCGAAATTCACCCCTCCACTTT
CRVQGRNSPLHF
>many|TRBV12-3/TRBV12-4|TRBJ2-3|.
TGTGCCAGCAGTTCGTACGGGCTAAGCACAGATACGCAGTATTTT
CASSSYGLSTDTQYF
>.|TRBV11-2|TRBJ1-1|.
TGTGCCAGCAGCTTAGGAACCCCTGGGGCTTTCTTT
CASSLGTPGAFF
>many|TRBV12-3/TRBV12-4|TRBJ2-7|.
TGTGCCAGCAGGTCGCAGGGGCTGGGCTACGAGCAGTACTTC
CASRSQGLGYEQYF
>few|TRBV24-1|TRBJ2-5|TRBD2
TGTGCCACCAGTGATTTGACTAGCGGGGTGGAGACCCAGTACTTC
CATSDLTSGVETQYF
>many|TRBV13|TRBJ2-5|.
TGTGCCAGCAGCGATTCTGGGCAAGAGACCCAGTACTTC
CASSDSGQETQYF
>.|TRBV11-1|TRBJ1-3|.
TGTGCCAGCAGCTTAATCGGAGGGCGGACGATCTCTGGAAACACCATATATTTT
CASSLIGGRTISGNTIYF
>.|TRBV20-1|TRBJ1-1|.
TGCAGTGCTAGATTGGGGGCAACTGAAGCTTTCTTT
CSARLGATEAFF
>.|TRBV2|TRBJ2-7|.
TGTGCCAGCAGTGAAGCGGGCCGATGGGGCTACGAGCAGTACTTC
CASSEAGRWGYEQYF
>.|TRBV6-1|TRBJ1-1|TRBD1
TGTGCCATCAGGGGGCTAATCGGGGACACTGAAGCTTTCTTT
CAIRGLIGDTEAFF
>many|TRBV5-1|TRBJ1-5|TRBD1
TGCGCCAGCAGCCCTGGACAGGGTATGGGACAGCCCCAGCATTTT
CASSPGQGMGQPQHF
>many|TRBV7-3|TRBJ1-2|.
TGTGCCAGCAGCCCTAACCCGGGACCCAGGATCTATGGCTACACCTTC
CASSPNPGPRIYGYTF
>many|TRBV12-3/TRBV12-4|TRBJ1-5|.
TGTGCCAGCAGTTGGTCGCGGGAACAGCCCCAGCATTTT
CASSWSREQPQHF
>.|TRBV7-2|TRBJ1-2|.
TGTGCCAGCACGGGCAGTATCTATGGCTACACCTTC
CASTGSIYGYTF
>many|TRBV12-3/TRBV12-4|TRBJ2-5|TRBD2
TGTGCCAGCAGTTTCCTAGCGGGCATGGAAGAGACCCAGTACTTC
CASSFLAGMEETQYF
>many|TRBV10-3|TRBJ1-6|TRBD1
TGTGCCATCAGAACTACAGGGGGGGATTCACCCCTCCACTTT
CAIRTTGGDSPLHF
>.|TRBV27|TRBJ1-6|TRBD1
TGTGCCAGCAGCTACAGGGGGGAGCATTCACCCCTCCACTTT
CASSYRGEHSPLHF
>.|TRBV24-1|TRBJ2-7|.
TGTGCCGCCCGGCGCTTCTACGAGCAGTACTTC
CAARRFYEQYF
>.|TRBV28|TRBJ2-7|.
TGTGCCAGCGGAAGTCCCGTCGGGCGCTACGAGCAGTACTTC
CASGSPVGRYEQYF
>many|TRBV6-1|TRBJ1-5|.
TGTGCCAGCAGCCCTGATAAGGGTGTCACTCAGCCCCAGCATTTT
CASSPDKGVTQPQHF
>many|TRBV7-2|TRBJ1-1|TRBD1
TGTGCCAGCAGCTTGCCGGACAGGGTAGCGACCGAAGCTTTCTTT
CASSLPDRVATEAFF
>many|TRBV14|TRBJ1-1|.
TGTGCCAGCAGCCTCTACAGGGCTTTGAACACTGAAGCTTTCTTT
CASSLYRALNTEAFF
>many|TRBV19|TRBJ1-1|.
TGTGCCAGTACCCGGGCGTCGAACACTGAAGCTTTCTTT
CASTRASNTEAFF
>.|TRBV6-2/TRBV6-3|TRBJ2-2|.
TGTGCCAGCAGTATCCGGAGGGAGCTGTTTTTT
CASSIRRELFF
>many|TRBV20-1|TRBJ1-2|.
TGCAGTGTTTGCCGTTTGGGGTTTAACTATGGCTACACCTTC
CSVCRLGFNYGYTF
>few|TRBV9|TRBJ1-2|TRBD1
TGTGCCAGCAGCGCCTCCTGGACAGGGGGCTTTGGCTACACCTTC
CASSASWTGGFGYTF
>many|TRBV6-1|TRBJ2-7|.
TGTGCCAGCAGCCTTTTGGGGCTTAACCCCTACGAGCAGTACTTC
CASSLLGLNPYEQYF
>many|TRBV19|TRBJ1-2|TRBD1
TGTGCCAGTAGTCAGGGGGCGCAAGGCTACACCTTC
CASSQGAQGYTF
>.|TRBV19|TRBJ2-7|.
TGTGCCAGTAGTGTCTACGGTTACGAGCAGTACTTC
CASSVYGYEQYF
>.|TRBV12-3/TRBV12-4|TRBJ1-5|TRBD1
TGTGCCAGCAGTTCCGGGGGGCAGGGGGCATATCAGCCCCAGCATTTT
CASSSGGQGAYQPQHF
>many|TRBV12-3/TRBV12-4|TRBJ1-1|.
TGTGCCAGCAGTTTGGCCCAGGGGATCAACACTGAAGCTTTCTTT
CASSLAQGINTEAFF
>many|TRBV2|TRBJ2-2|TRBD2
TGTGCCAGCAGTCAGAGCGGGAAGAACACCGGGGAGCTGTTTTTT
CASSQSGKNTGELFF
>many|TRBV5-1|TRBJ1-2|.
TGCGCCAGCAGCTTGCGTCCAGGGGACGGCTACACCTTC
CASSLRPGDGYTF
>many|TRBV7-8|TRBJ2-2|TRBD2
TGTGCCAGCAGACCGACTAGCGGGAGAGGCACCGGGGAGCTGTTTTTT
CASRPTSGRGTGELFF
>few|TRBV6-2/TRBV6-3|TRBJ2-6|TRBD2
TGTGCCAGCAGTTACTCTATCCGGGGGGGTACTGGGGCCAACGTCCTGACTTTC
CASSYSIRGGTGANVLTF
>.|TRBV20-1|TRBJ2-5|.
TGCAGTGCCCAGGGTCAAGAGACCCAGTACTTC
CSAQGQETQYF